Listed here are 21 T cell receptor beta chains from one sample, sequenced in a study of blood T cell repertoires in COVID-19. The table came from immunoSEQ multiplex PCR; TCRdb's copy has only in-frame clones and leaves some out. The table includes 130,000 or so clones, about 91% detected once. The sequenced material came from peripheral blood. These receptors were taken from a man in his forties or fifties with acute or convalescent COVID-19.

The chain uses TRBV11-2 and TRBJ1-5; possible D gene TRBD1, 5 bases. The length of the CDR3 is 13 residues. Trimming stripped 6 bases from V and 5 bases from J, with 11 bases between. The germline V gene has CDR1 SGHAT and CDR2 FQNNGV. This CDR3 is CASSSDSYQPQHF. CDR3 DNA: TGTGCCAGCAGTTCCGACAGCTATCAGCCCCAGCATTTT.

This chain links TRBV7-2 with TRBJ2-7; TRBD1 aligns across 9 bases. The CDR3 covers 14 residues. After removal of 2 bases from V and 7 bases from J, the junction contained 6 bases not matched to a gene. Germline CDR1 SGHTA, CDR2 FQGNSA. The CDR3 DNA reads TGTGCCAGCAGCTTACCACAGGGGGCAAGAGAGCAGTACTTC. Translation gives CASSLPQGAREQYF.

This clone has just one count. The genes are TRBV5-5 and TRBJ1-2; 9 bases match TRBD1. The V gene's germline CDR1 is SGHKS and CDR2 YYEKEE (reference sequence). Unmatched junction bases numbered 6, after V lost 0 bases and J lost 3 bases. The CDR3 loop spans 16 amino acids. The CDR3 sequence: CASSLDWDRVDYGYTF. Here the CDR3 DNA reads TGTGCCAGCAGCTTGGACTGGGACAGGGTTGACTATGGCTACACCTTC.

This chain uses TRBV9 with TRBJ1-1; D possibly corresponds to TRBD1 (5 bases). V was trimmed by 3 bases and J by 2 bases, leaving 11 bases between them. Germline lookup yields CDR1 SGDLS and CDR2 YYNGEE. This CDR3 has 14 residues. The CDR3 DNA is TGTGCCAGCAGCGCGCTGACAGTTAACACTGAAGCTTTCTTT. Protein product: CASSALTVNTEAFF.

CDR3 bases: TGTGCCAGCAGTTACTCGAAGCGAAATAGCAATCAGCCCCAGCATTTT. This encodes CASSYSKRNSNQPQHF. This chain joins TRBV6-6 and TRBJ1-5; D call uncertain. Trimming removed 0 bases from V and 0 bases from J, with 9 bases in between. Germline V gene data show CDR1 as MNHNY and CDR2 as SVGAGI (reference sequence). The length of the CDR3 is 16 residues.

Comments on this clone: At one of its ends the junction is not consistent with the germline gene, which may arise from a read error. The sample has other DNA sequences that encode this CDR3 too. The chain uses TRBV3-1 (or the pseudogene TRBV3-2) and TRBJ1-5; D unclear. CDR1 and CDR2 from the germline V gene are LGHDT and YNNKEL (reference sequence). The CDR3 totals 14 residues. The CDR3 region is CASSQVKSNQPQHF. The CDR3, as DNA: TGTGCCAGCAGTCAAGTTAAAAGCAATCAGCCCCAGCATTTT.

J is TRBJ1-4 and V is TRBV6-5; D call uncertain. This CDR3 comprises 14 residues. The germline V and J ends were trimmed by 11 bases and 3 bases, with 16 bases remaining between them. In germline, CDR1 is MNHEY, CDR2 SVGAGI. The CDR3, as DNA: TGTGCCGTGTGGAACGAGCGGGCTAATGAAAAACTGTTTTTT. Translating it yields CAVWNERANEKLFF.

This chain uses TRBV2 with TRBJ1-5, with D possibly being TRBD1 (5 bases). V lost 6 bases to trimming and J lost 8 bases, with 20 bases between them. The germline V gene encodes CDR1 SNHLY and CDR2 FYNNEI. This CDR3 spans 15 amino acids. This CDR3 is CASSLGWGSDKPQHF. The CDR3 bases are TGTGCCAGCAGCCTAGGGTGGGGCAGCGACAAGCCCCAGCATTTT.

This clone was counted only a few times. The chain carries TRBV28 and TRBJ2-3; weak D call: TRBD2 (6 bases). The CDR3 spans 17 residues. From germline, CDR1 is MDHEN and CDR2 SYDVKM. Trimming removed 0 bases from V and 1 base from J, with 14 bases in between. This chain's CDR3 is CASSLWVGGAGTDTQYF. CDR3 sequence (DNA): TGTGCCAGCAGTTTATGGGTCGGGGGAGCTGGCACAGATACGCAGTATTTT.

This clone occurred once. CDR3 region: CATTFWDRGVSPLHF. The CDR3 coding sequence is TGTGCCACCACGTTCTGGGACAGGGGGGTTTCACCCCTCCACTTT. The V gene is TRBV6-5, the J gene TRBJ1-6; 11 nucleotides align to TRBD1. This CDR3 has 15 amino acids. With 10 bases clipped from V and 9 bases from J, the junction kept 11 bases outside the gene matches. Germline CDR1 is MNHEY and CDR2 is SVGAGI.

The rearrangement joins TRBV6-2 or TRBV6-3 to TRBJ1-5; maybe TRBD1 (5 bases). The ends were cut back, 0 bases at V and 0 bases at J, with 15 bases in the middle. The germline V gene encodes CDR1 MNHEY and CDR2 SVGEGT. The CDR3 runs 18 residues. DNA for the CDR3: TGTGCCAGCAGTTACTCGCCCCGGGGGGGTTATAGCAATCAGCCCCAGCATTTT. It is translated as CASSYSPRGGYSNQPQHF.

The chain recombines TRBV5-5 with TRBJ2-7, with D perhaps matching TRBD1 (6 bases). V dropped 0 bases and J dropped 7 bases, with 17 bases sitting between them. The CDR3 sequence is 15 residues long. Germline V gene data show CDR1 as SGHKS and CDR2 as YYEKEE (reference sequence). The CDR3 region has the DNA TGTGCCAGCAGCTTGGCCGCCAGGGGCTGGGGTGAGCAGTACTTC. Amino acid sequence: CASSLAARGWGEQYF.

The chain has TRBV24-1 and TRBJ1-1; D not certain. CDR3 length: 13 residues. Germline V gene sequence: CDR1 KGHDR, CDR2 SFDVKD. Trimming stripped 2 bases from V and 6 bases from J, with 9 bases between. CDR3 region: CATSDSMSAEAFF. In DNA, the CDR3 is TGTGCCACCAGTGATTCGATGAGCGCTGAAGCTTTCTTT.

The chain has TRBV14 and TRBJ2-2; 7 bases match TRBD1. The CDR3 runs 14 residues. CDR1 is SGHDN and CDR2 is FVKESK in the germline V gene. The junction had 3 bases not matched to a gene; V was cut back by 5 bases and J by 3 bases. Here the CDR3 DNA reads TGTGCCAGCAGCGACAGGGTATACACCGGGGAGCTGTTTTTT. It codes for CASSDRVYTGELFF.

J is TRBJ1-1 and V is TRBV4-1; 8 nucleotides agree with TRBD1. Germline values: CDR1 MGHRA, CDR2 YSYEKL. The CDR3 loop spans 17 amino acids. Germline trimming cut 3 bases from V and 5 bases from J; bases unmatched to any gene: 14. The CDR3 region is CASSQDRDPNAGTEAFF. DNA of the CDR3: TGCGCCAGCAGCCAGGACAGGGACCCTAACGCGGGAACTGAAGCTTTCTTT.

CDR3 loop: CASSFIIQGETEAFF. The CDR3 DNA is TGCGCCAGCAGCTTTATAATACAGGGGGAGACTGAAGCTTTCTTT. The chain has TRBV5-1 and TRBJ1-1; 8 bases line up with TRBD1. Trimming cost V 2 bases and J 5 bases; bases outside gene matches: 8. Germline CDR1 is SGHRS and CDR2 is YFSETQ. This CDR3 comprises 15 residues.

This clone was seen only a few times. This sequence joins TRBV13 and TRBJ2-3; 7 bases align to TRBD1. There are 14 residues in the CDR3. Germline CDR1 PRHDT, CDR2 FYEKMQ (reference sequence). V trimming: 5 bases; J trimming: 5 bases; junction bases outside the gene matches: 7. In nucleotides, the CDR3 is TGTGCCAGCAGCGCCCGACAGGGATTAGATACGCAGTATTTT. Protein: CASSARQGLDTQYF.

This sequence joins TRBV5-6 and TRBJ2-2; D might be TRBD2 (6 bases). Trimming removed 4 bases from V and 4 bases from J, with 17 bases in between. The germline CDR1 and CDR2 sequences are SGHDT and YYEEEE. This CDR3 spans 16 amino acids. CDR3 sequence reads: CASSAKLGLVTGELFF. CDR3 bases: TGTGCCAGCAGCGCTAAACTGGGACTGGTCACCGGGGAGCTGTTTTTT.

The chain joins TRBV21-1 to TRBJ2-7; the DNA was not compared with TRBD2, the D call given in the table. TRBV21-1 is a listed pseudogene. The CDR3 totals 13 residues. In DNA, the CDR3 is TGTGCCAGCAGCAAAGTCGGGGCCTACGAGCAGTACTTC. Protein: CASSKVGAYEQYF.

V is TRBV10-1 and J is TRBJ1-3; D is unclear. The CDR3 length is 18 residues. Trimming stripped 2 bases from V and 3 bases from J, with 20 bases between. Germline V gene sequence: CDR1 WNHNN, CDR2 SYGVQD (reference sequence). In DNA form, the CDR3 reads TGCGCCAGCAGTGAGGGGAAGGACTCGCCAGGACGTGGAAACACCATATATTTT. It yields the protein CASSEGKDSPGRGNTIYF.

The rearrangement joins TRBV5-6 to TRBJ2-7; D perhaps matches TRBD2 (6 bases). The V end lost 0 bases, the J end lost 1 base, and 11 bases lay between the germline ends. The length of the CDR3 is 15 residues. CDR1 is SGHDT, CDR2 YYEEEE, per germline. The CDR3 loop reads CASSLGGLISYEQYF. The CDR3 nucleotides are TGTGCCAGCAGCTTGGGAGGACTAATTTCCTACGAGCAGTACTTC.